Given below is one T cell receptor beta chain in context. What it binds is not known. J was trimmed by 4 bases and V by 4 bases; bases with no gene match: 8. The CDR3 contains 16 residues. Germline values: CDR1 SGHAT, CDR2 FQNNGV. This sample is part of a study of breast tumors, draining lymph nodes, adjacent tissues. Study results and limitations: Most tumor T cells seemingly derive from lymph node, then expand in tumor. Compared with basal-like, luminal-like tumors shared significantly more repertoire with nontumor tissue. The lymph node origin of tumor T cells was framed as consistent with a hypothesis, not demonstrated. Tumor repertoires ranked between lymph nodes and nontumor tissue in diversity, with V and J gene preferences.

The lymph nodes were axillary draining lymph nodes from breast cancer patients. TCRdb re-called the multiplex PCR reads through MiXCR, storing one row per CDR3 protein. Found here are more than 250,000 distinct CDR3 sequences, over 25% of them singletons; the top ten hold 0.85% to 1.2%. Material for sequencing was axillary lymph node tissue. The sequence derives from a female donor with breast cancer. Some clones in this sample may be carry-over from other donors' samples. This chain joins TRBV11-2 and TRBJ2-7, with 12 bases fitting TRBD2. This CDR3 reads CASSSKTSGRTYEQYF. In DNA, the CDR3 is TGTGCCAGCAGCTCAAAGACTAGCGGGAGAACATACGAGCAGTACTTC. The full variable domain, its missing parts supplied by reference TRBV11-2 and TRBJ2-7, is EAGVAQSPRYKIIEKRQSVAFWCNPISGHATLYWYQQILGQGPKLLIQFQNNGVVDDSQLPKDRFSAERLKGVDSTLKIQPAKLEDSAVYLCASSSKTSGRTYEQYFGPGTRLTVT.